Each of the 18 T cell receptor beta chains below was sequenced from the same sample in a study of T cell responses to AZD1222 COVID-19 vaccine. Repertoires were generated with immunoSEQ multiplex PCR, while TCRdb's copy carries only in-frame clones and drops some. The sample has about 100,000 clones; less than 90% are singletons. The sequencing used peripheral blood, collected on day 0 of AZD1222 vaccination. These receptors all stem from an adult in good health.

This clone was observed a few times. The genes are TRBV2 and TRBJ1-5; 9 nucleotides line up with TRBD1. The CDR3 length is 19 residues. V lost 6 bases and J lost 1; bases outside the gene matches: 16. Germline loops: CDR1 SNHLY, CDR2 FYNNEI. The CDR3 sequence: CASSEPSTGGRLSNQPQHF. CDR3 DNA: TGTGCCAGCAGCGAGCCGTCAACAGGGGGCAGGTTAAGCAATCAGCCCCAGCATTTT.

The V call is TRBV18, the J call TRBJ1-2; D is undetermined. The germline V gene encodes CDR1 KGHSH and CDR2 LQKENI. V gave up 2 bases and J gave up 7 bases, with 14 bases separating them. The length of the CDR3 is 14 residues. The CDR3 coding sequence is TGTGCCAGCTCACCAGGCTCGCAGGCCCTTGGCTACACCTTC. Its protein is CASSPGSQALGYTF.

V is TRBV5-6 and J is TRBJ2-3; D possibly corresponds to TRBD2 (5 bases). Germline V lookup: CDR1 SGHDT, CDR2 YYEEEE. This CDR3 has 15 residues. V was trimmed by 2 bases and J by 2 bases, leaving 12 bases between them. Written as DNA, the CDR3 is TGTGCCAGCAGCTTAAGAGAGGGATACACAGATACGCAGTATTTT. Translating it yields CASSLREGYTDTQYF.

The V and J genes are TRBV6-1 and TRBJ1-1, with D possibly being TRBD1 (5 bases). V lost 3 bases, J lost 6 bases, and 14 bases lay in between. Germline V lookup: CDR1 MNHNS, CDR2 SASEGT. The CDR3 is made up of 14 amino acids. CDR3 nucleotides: TGTGCCAGCAGTGAGCAAAGGGGTTTGGCTGAAGCTTTCTTT. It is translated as CASSEQRGLAEAFF.

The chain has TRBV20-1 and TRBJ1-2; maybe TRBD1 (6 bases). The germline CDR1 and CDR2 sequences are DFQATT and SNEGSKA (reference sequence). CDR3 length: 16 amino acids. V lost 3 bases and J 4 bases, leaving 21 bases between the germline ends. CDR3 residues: CSASGPTTGWGYGYTF. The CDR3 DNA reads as TGCAGTGCTAGTGGTCCCACGACAGGTTGGGGCTATGGCTACACCTTC.

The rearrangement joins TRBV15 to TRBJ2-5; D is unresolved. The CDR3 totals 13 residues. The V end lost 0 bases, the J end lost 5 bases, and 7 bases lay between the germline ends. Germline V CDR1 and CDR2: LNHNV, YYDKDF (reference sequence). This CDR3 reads CATSREEWETQYF. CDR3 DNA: TGTGCCACCAGCAGAGAGGAATGGGAGACCCAGTACTTC.

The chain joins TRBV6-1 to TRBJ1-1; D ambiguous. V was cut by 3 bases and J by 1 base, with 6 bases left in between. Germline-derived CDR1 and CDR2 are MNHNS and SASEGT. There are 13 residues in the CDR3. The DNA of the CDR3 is TGTGCCAGCAGTGAGTACCAGAACACTGAAGCTTTCTTT. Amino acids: CASSEYQNTEAFF.

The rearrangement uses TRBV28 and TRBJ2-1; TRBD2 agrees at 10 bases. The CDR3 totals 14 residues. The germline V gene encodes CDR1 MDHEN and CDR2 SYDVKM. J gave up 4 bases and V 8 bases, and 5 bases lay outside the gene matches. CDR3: CASHLTSGYNEQFF. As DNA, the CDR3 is TGTGCCAGCCACTTGACTAGCGGGTACAATGAGCAGTTCTTC.

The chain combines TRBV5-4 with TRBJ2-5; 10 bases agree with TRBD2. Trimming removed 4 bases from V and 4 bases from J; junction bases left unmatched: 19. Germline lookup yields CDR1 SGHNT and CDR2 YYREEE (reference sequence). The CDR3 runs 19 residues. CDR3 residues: CASSPLASTSGWRGETQYF. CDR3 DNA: TGTGCCAGCAGCCCACTAGCCTCGACTAGCGGGTGGCGGGGAGAGACCCAGTACTTC.

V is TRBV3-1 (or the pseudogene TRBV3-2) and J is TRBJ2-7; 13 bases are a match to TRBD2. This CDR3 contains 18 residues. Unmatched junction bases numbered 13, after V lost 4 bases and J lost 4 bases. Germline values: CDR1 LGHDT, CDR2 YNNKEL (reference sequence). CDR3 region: CASSREPGLAGEQYEQYF. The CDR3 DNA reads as TGTGCCAGCAGCCGAGAACCCGGACTAGCGGGAGAGCAATACGAGCAGTACTTC.

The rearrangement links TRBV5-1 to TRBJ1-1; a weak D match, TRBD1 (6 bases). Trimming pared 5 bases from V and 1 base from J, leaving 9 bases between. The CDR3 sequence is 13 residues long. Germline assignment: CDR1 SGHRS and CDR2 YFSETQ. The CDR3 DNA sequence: TGCGCCAGCAGGGTGACAGGGAACACTGAAGCTTTCTTT. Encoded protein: CASRVTGNTEAFF.

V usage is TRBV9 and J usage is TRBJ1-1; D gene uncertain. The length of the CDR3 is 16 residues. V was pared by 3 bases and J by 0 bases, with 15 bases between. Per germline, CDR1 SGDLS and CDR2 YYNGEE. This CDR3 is CASSAVLGRMNTEAFF. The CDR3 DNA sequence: TGTGCCAGCAGCGCAGTGCTAGGGAGGATGAACACTGAAGCTTTCTTT. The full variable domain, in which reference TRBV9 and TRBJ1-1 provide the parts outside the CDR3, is DSGVTQTPKHLITATGQRVTLRCSPRSGDLSVYWYQQSLDQGLQFLIQYYNGEERAKGNILERFSAQQFPDLHSELNLSSLELGDSALYFCASSAVLGRMNTEAFFGQGTRLTVV.

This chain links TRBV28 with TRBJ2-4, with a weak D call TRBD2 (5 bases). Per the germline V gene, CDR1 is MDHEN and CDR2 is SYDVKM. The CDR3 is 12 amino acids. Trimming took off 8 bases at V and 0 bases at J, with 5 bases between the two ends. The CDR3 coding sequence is TGTGCCAGCGGACTAGCCAAAAACATTCAGTACTTC. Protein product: CASGLAKNIQYF.

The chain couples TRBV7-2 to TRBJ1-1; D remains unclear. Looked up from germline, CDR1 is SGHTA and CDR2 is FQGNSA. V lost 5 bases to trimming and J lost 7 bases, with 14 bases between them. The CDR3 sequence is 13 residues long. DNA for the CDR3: TGTGCCAGCAGCCTACGGATGGCTGGTGAAGCTTTCTTT. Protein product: CASSLRMAGEAFF.

Written as DNA, the CDR3 is TGTGCCAGCAGCCGACTAGCGGGTGTTAATGAGCAGTTCTTC. Translating gives CASSRLAGVNEQFF. The rearrangement links TRBV28 to TRBJ2-1, with 10 bases lining up with TRBD2. CDR3 length equals 14 residues. After removal of 6 bases from V and 7 bases from J, the junction contained 6 bases not matched to a gene. Germline CDR1 is MDHEN and CDR2 is SYDVKM.

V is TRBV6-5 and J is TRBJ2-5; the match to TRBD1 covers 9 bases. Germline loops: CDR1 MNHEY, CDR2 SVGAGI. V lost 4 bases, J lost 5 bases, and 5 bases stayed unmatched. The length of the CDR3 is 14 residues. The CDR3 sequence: CASSSTGGGETQYF. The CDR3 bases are TGTGCCAGCAGTTCCACAGGGGGCGGCGAGACCCAGTACTTC.

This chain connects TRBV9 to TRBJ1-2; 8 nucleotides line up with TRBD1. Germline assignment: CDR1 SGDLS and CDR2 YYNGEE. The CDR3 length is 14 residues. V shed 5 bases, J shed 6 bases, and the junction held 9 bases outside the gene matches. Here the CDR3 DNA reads TGTGCCAGCAGTCCTGAGACAGGGGCGGATGGCTACACCTTC. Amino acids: CASSPETGADGYTF.

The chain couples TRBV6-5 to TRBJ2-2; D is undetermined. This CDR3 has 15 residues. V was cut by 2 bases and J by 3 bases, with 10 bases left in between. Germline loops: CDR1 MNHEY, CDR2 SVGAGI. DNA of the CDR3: TGTGCCAGCAGTTACGGCCATGTGGACACCGGGGAGCTGTTTTTT. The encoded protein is CASSYGHVDTGELFF.